Following are 16 T cell receptor beta chains from one sample sequenced in a study of T-cell reconstitution after alpha-beta-depleted transplantation in children. Unique molecular identifiers were incorporated during preparation of the TCRbeta library. Each CDR3 protein is one row after TCRdb ran MiXCR on the PCR reads. The sample lists 350,000 to 400,000 distinct CDR3 sequences; just over 20% were seen once. The sample consisted of PBMCs from the stem cell graft donor, taken from the stem cell graft. The receptor source for this set is a human donor who donated a stem cell graft to a child with acute myeloid leukemia.

This clonotype came up many times. The chain has TRBV10-3 and TRBJ2-1, with TRBD1 matching 11 bases. The V gene end was trimmed by 11 bases and the J gene end by 13 bases; junction bases not matched to a gene: 13. CDR1 and CDR2 (germline): ENHRY, SYGVKD. The CDR3 consists of 13 residues. The DNA of the CDR3 is TGTGCCTCGCACACCGGGACAGGGGGTAGTCAGTTCTTC. Translation: CASHTGTGGSQFF.

Only a few counts were recorded for this clonotype. This chain connects TRBV7-6 to TRBJ1-3; D is unclear. Germline loops: CDR1 SGHVS, CDR2 FNYEAQ. Trimming took 1 base from V and 4 from J, leaving 14 bases between them. The CDR3 contains 16 residues. This CDR3 is CASSLVQESSGNTIYF. The CDR3 DNA reads TGTGCCAGCAGCTTAGTCCAGGAGAGCTCCGGAAACACCATATATTTT. Full variable domain (outside the CDR3, taken from reference TRBV7-6 and TRBJ1-3): GAGVSQSPRYKVTKRGQDVALRCDPISGHVSLYWYRQALGQGPEFLTYFNYEAQQDKSGLPNDRFSAERPEGSISTLTIQRTEQRDSAMYRCASSLVQESSGNTIYFGEGSWLTVV.

This clonotype was counted only a few times. The chain has TRBV29-1 and TRBJ2-1; 12 positions agree with TRBD2. CDR3 length: 13 amino acids. Unmatched junction bases numbered 4, after V lost 7 bases and J lost 6 bases. Per the germline V gene, CDR1 is SQVTM and CDR2 is ANQGSEA. CDR3 in DNA: TGCAGCGGTAAACTAGCGGGAGGCAATGAGCAGTTCTTC. This gives the protein CSGKLAGGNEQFF.

V and J are TRBV5-1 and TRBJ2-1; no firm D call. CDR1 is SGHRS, CDR2 YFSETQ, per germline. V was cut by 2 bases and J by 0 bases, with 12 bases left in between. CDR3 length: 16 amino acids. For the CDR3, the DNA is TGCGCCAGCAGCTTTGAGGTTCAACTCTCCTACAATGAGCAGTTCTTC. Translated, it gives CASSFEVQLSYNEQFF.

The V call is TRBV24-1, the J call TRBJ2-1, with 7 bases aligning to TRBD2. Germline V gene sequence: CDR1 KGHDR, CDR2 SFDVKD. Losses at the gene ends were 1 base for V and 4 bases for J; bases not matched to a gene: 9. The CDR3 length is 17 residues. In DNA, the CDR3 is TGTGCCACCAGTGATTTTCGACTAGCCCCTCCTTACAATGAGCAGTTCTTC. Amino acid sequence: CATSDFRLAPPYNEQFF.

The sample holds a few counts of this clonotype. The genes are TRBV20-1 and TRBJ2-7; D unclear. There are 12 residues in the CDR3. V was shortened by 0 bases and J by 5 bases, with 8 bases between the two germline ends. Germline CDR1 is DFQATT and CDR2 is SNEGSKA (reference sequence). The CDR3: CSARDLSHEQYF. The CDR3, as DNA: TGCAGTGCTAGAGATCTTAGCCACGAGCAGTACTTC.

The V gene is TRBV24-1, the J gene TRBJ2-3; TRBD1 matches at 7 bases. V trimming: 3 bases; J trimming: 2 bases; junction bases outside the gene matches: 10. The V gene's germline CDR1 is KGHDR and CDR2 SFDVKD. This CDR3 contains 17 residues. This CDR3 reads CATSDTGQPSNTDTQYF. The CDR3 bases are TGTGCCACCAGTGATACGGGACAGCCGTCAAACACAGATACGCAGTATTTT.

This clonotype has just a few counts. This sequence joins TRBV6-4 and TRBJ2-1; TRBD2 matches at 10 bases. Trimming at V came to 2 bases and at J to 0 bases, leaving 13 bases not matched to a gene. Germline loops: CDR1 MRHNA, CDR2 SNTAGT. There are 20 residues in the CDR3. In DNA, the CDR3 is TGTGCCAGCAGTGACGGCAAGGGGAGGTCTAGCGGGAGCTCCTACAATGAGCAGTTCTTC. Its protein is CASSDGKGRSSGSSYNEQFF.

In its sample, this clonotype was seen a few times. J is TRBJ2-7 and V is TRBV10-3; TRBD2 matches at 10 bases. V trimming: 11 bases; J trimming: 4 bases; junction bases outside the gene matches: 20. Germline assignment: CDR1 ENHRY and CDR2 SYGVKD. The CDR3 sequence is 17 residues long. For the CDR3, the DNA is TGTGCCTCATCATTGGCGCTAGCGGGAGACCCCAATTACGAGCAGTACTTC. Translating it yields CASSLALAGDPNYEQYF.

This clonotype was detected many times. The chain recombines TRBV15 with TRBJ2-1, with D perhaps assigned TRBD1 or TRBD2 (5 bases each). The V gene's germline CDR1 is LNHNV and CDR2 YYDKDF (reference sequence). This CDR3 spans 14 amino acids. The V and J ends lost 5 bases and 1 base respectively, with 9 bases between them. The CDR3 is CATSVWGSYNEQFF. CDR3 bases: TGTGCCACCAGCGTGTGGGGGTCCTACAATGAGCAGTTCTTC.

This clonotype was detected a few times. The V gene is TRBV4-3, the J gene TRBJ2-1; no reliable D call. CDR3 size: 13 residues. Trimming left V 1 base short and J 7 bases short, with 8 bases between. The germline gives CDR1 LGHNA, CDR2 YSLEER. CDR3 sequence (DNA): TGCGCCAGCAGCCAAGGGCGCGTTAATGAGCAGTTCTTC. Translated: CASSQGRVNEQFF.

This clonotype has only a few counts. The chain couples TRBV11-2 to TRBJ2-7; TRBD2 matches at 9 bases. In germline, CDR1 is SGHAT, CDR2 FQNNGV. The CDR3 sequence is 15 residues long. V dropped 3 bases and J dropped 4; count of bases not matched to a gene: 7. In DNA, the CDR3 is TGTGCCAGCAGCTTCAGGCGGGAGGGCCGTTACGAGCAGTACTTC. It translates to CASSFRREGRYEQYF.

V is TRBV11-3 and J is TRBJ2-1; no definite D call. CDR1 is SGHNT, CDR2 YENEEA, per germline. The CDR3 loop spans 11 amino acids. The V end lost 6 bases, the J end lost 10 bases, and 10 bases lay between the germline ends. The CDR3 DNA is TGTGCCAGCAGGGGCCCCGAGGAGCAGTTCTTC. This gives the protein CASRGPEEQFF.

The chain combines TRBV6-1 with TRBJ2-1, with TRBD2 identical over 7 bases. Germline CDR1 and CDR2: MNHNS and SASEGT. V lost 7 bases to trimming and J lost 4 bases; unmatched junction nucleotides: 10. This CDR3 contains 15 residues. This CDR3 reads CASTLRSGPYNEQFF. CDR3 DNA: TGTGCCAGCACCCTTCGTAGCGGGCCTTACAATGAGCAGTTCTTC.

This clonotype was recorded at least ten times. The CDR3 is CASRGTGGRNTEAFF. In DNA, the CDR3 is TGTGCCAGCAGGGGGACAGGGGGCCGGAACACTGAAGCTTTCTTT. The V call is TRBV5-6, the J call TRBJ1-1, with 12 bases aligning to TRBD1. This CDR3 is built from 15 residues. The trim removed 5 bases at V and 1 base at J, leaving 3 bases unmatched. In germline, CDR1 is SGHDT, CDR2 YYEEEE.

This chain connects TRBV28 to TRBJ1-5, with 9 bases fitting TRBD1. The CDR3 loop spans 14 amino acids. Germline lookup yields CDR1 MDHEN and CDR2 SYDVKM. V gave up 8 bases and J gave up 4 bases; unmatched junction bases: 6. CDR3 sequence: CASLTGTGNQPQHF. For the CDR3, the DNA is TGTGCCAGCCTGACCGGGACAGGGAATCAGCCCCAGCATTTT.